This entry lists 21 T cell receptor beta chains sequenced from one sample in a study of blood T cell repertoires in COVID-19. The data were produced by immunoSEQ multiplex PCR, yet TCRdb's version contains in-frame clones alone and is incomplete. Of around 300,000 clones in the sample, roughly 88% are singletons; the top ten hold about 8.6%. Material for sequencing was peripheral blood. The origin of the receptors is a man between 18 and 29 years old with active or convalescent COVID-19.

The chain joins TRBV3-1 (or the pseudogene TRBV3-2) to TRBJ1-2; 8 nucleotides agree with TRBD1. CDR3 length: 14 residues. V shed 4 bases and J 10 bases; nucleotides not matched to a gene: 11. Germline loops: CDR1 LGHDT, CDR2 YNNKEL (reference sequence). For the CDR3, the DNA is TGTGCCAGCAGCCCTAGGACAGGGAAGATTCTCTACACCTTC. It encodes CASSPRTGKILYTF.

The chain recombines TRBV12-3 or TRBV12-4 with TRBJ1-1; no definite D call. With 7 bases removed from V and 6 bases from J, the gap between germline ends came to 12 bases. The CDR3 totals 12 residues. CDR3 in amino acids: CASNYRIPEAFF. DNA for the CDR3: TGTGCCAGCAACTATCGGATACCTGAAGCTTTCTTT.

This clone was found once. This sequence joins TRBV6-2 or TRBV6-3 and TRBJ2-7; 9 bases agree with TRBD2. CDR1 and CDR2 from the germline V gene are MNHEY and SVGEGT. The J segment lost 3 bases and the V segment lost 0 bases, leaving 9 bases of the junction unmatched. This CDR3 contains 17 residues. The CDR3 is CASSYSTVSGRIYEQYF. In nucleotides, the CDR3 is TGTGCCAGCAGTTACTCGACTGTAAGCGGGAGGATCTACGAGCAGTACTTC.

The chain is built from TRBV10-3 and TRBJ2-1, with TRBD1 as a possible D gene (7 bases). V was trimmed by 10 bases and J by 6 bases, leaving 16 bases between them. CDR3 size: 13 residues. Germline lookup yields CDR1 ENHRY and CDR2 SYGVKD. Here the CDR3 DNA reads TGTGCCAGCGGGACAGTTTTAACCAATGAGCAGTTCTTC. It yields the protein CASGTVLTNEQFF.

The J gene is TRBJ2-7, the V gene TRBV14; possible D gene TRBD1, 5 bases. From germline, CDR1 is SGHDN and CDR2 FVKESK. With 0 bases removed from V and 3 bases from J, the gap between germline ends came to 12 bases. The CDR3 extends over 15 amino acids. CDR3 sequence: CASSQELKGYYEQYF. Here the CDR3 DNA reads TGTGCCAGCAGCCAAGAACTTAAGGGGTACTACGAGCAGTACTTC.

V gene TRBV10-1 combines with J gene TRBJ2-7; D perhaps matches TRBD1 (5 bases). The germline CDR1 and CDR2 sequences are WNHNN and SYGVQD (reference sequence). V was shortened by 3 bases and J by 5 bases, with 11 bases between the two germline ends. CDR3 length: 13 amino acids. The CDR3 DNA reads TGCGCCAGCAGTGACAGGGTCCACAACGAGCAGTACTTC. Protein: CASSDRVHNEQYF.

The J gene is TRBJ1-1, the V gene TRBV5-1, with D possibly being TRBD1 (6 bases). Germline V lookup: CDR1 SGHRS, CDR2 YFSETQ. The CDR3 has 16 residues. The V end was cut by 4 bases, the J end by 6 bases, with 22 bases between. Written as DNA, the CDR3 is TGCGCCAGCAGCATTCGAGATCGTCAGGGGAAGGCTGAAGCTTTCTTT. Protein product: CASSIRDRQGKAEAFF. Based on the CDR3 plus reference TRBV5-1 and TRBJ1-1, the full variable domain is KAGVTQTPRYLIKTRGQQVTLSCSPISGHRSVSWYQQTPGQGLQFLFEYFSETQRNKGNFPGRFSGRQFSNSRSEMNVSTLELGDSALYLCASSIRDRQGKAEAFFGQGTRLTVV.

Only one count was recorded for this clone. The J gene is TRBJ1-2, the V gene TRBV29-1; D unresolved. With 4 bases removed from V and 7 bases from J, the gap between germline ends came to 16 bases. Germline V gives CDR1 SQVTM, CDR2 ANQGSEA. The CDR3 contains 13 residues. CDR3 DNA: TGCAGCGTTGTTGCACCACTCTCCTTTGGCTACACCTTC. This translates into CSVVAPLSFGYTF.

V is TRBV9 and J is TRBJ2-3; the D gene is possibly TRBD2 (5 bases). This CDR3 comprises 15 residues. The ends were cut back, 3 bases at V and 0 bases at J, with 11 bases in the middle. Germline V gives CDR1 SGDLS, CDR2 YYNGEE. CDR3 protein: CASSAGETSTDTQYF. Written as DNA, the CDR3 is TGTGCCAGCAGCGCCGGGGAAACTAGCACAGATACGCAGTATTTT.

In its sample, this clone was seen once. A read error may produce the germline difference seen at one junction end. V and J are TRBV20-1 and TRBJ1-1; 7 bases are shared with TRBD1. The germline gives CDR1 DFQATT, CDR2 SNEGSKA (reference sequence). The CDR3 runs to 14 residues. The CDR3 bases are TGCAGTGCCAGTAACCCGACAGGGAACCCTGAAGCTTTCTTT. This gives the protein CSASNPTGNPEAFF.

This clone was found once. The chain carries TRBV10-3 and TRBJ1-6; no definite D call. CDR3 length equals 19 residues. The ends were cut back, 6 bases at V and 0 bases at J, with 21 bases in the middle. The germline V gene has CDR1 ENHRY and CDR2 SYGVKD. The CDR3 DNA reads TGTGCCATCAGGGACTCAGCTCGAGGGCCCAGCTCCTATAATTCACCCCTCCACTTT. It specifies CAIRDSARGPSSYNSPLHF.

The chain employs TRBV9 and TRBJ1-5, with unresolved D. Germline V CDR1 and CDR2: SGDLS, YYNGEE. Trimming took 5 bases from V and 0 from J, leaving 6 bases between them. The CDR3 sequence is 13 residues long. CDR3 protein: CASSAYSNQPQHF. The CDR3 region has the DNA TGTGCCAGCAGTGCCTATAGCAATCAGCCCCAGCATTTT.

V gene TRBV6-5 combines with J gene TRBJ2-1; TRBD2 aligns across 10 bases. Looked up from germline, CDR1 is MNHEY and CDR2 is SVGAGI. The V and J ends lost 6 bases and 3 bases, in that order; junction bases with no gene match: 5. The CDR3 has 15 amino acids. The CDR3 nucleotides read TGTGCCAGCAGAAGCGGGGGGGCATTCTACAATGAGCAGTTCTTC. Protein product: CASRSGGAFYNEQFF.

This clone has a handful of counts. J is TRBJ1-2 and V is TRBV20-1, with TRBD1 identical over 10 bases. The junction had 8 bases not matched to a gene; V was cut back by 3 bases and J by 7 bases. This CDR3 is built from 14 residues. Germline values: CDR1 DFQATT, CDR2 SNEGSKA (reference sequence). The CDR3 DNA is TGCAGTGCTAGTCCGACAGGGGGCACGAGTGGCTACACCTTC. It is translated as CSASPTGGTSGYTF.

The chain has TRBV23-1 and TRBJ2-5, with TRBD2 identical over 9 bases. TRBV23-1 is given ORF status, its function remaining uncertain. J lost 0 bases, V lost 4 bases, and 6 bases had no gene match. This CDR3 spans 16 amino acids. DNA of the CDR3: TGCGCCAGCAGTCCAGCGCTAGCGGGATACCAAGAGACCCAGTACTTC. Translating it yields CASSPALAGYQETQYF.

The rearrangement uses TRBV3-1 (or the pseudogene TRBV3-2) and TRBJ2-7; TRBD2 agrees at 8 bases. J gave up 0 bases and V 4 bases, and 8 bases lay outside the gene matches. The CDR3 contains 16 residues. Germline V gives CDR1 LGHDT, CDR2 YNNKEL (reference sequence). The CDR3 reads CASSPVAGGRSYEQYF. The DNA for the CDR3 is TGTGCCAGCAGCCCAGTGGCGGGGGGACGCTCCTACGAGCAGTACTTC.

The rearrangement uses TRBV25-1 and TRBJ2-7; TRBD1 agrees at 9 bases. CDR1 and CDR2 from the germline V gene are MGHDK and SYGVNS. The CDR3 extends over 14 amino acids. V was pared by 3 bases and J by 3 bases, with 3 bases of the junction left unmatched. The CDR3 nucleotides are TGTGCCAGCAGTGATACAGGGGGCAGCTACGAGCAGTACTTC. Its protein is CASSDTGGSYEQYF.

The chain links TRBV19 to TRBJ1-5, with 10 bases lining up with TRBD1. CDR1 LNHDA and CDR2 SQIVND come from the germline V gene (reference sequence). Germline trimming cut 3 bases from V and 7 bases from J; bases unmatched to any gene: 12. The CDR3 covers 17 residues. The CDR3, as DNA: TGTGCCAGTAGTATGTCCCGGGACAGGGGCGGAGGGCAGCCCCAGCATTTT. It yields the protein CASSMSRDRGGGQPQHF.

The rearrangement links TRBV7-2 to TRBJ2-1; 8 nucleotides agree with TRBD2. CDR3 length equals 15 residues. After removal of 5 bases from V and 3 bases from J, the junction contained 6 bases not matched to a gene. Per the germline V gene, CDR1 is SGHTA and CDR2 is FQGNSA. The CDR3 DNA is TGTGCCAGCAGCGCGCGGACTAGCCGCTACAATGAGCAGTTCTTC. As protein: CASSARTSRYNEQFF. The full variable domain, in which reference TRBV7-2 and TRBJ2-1 provide the parts outside the CDR3, is GAGVSQSPSNKVTEKGKDVELRCDPISGHTALYWYRQSLGQGLEFLIYFQGNSAPDKSGLPSDRFSAERTGGSVSTLTIQRTQQEDSAVYLCASSARTSRYNEQFFGPGTRLTVL.

The CDR3 region is CASSPARGGGAKQETQYF. The CDR3 coding sequence is TGCGCCAGCAGCCCTGCGAGGGGCGGGGGGGCAAAGCAAGAGACCCAGTACTTC. V gene TRBV5-1 combines with J gene TRBJ2-5, with 9 bases lining up with TRBD2. This CDR3 contains 18 residues. CDR1 and CDR2 (germline): SGHRS, YFSETQ. V gave up 4 bases and J gave up 2 bases; unmatched junction bases: 15.

The J gene is TRBJ2-5, the V gene TRBV5-4, with D perhaps TRBD2 (6 bases). This CDR3 spans 15 amino acids. Looked up from germline, CDR1 is SGHNT and CDR2 is YYREEE (reference sequence). V lost 5 bases to trimming and J lost 0 bases, with 14 bases between them. The CDR3 DNA reads TGTGCCAGCAGTGATAAGGCGGGAAACCAAGAGACCCAGTACTTC. This translates into CASSDKAGNQETQYF.